This T cell receptor beta chain was captured in a study of T cells in localized non-small cell lung cancer. Whole-study results and caveats: Because sequencing included only one region (of the tumor), heterogeneity remains possible. Median around 54 top-100 tumor clones were shared with paired adjacent lung. Uninvolved adjacent lung showed higher T cell clonality than tumor. Greater blood T cell density accompanied longer overall survival.

The protocol was immunoSEQ multiplex PCR, while the TCRdb copy is restricted to in-frame clones and leaves out a portion. The table records tens of thousands of clones, about 80% of them present only once. This clone was found once. Its matching antigen is unknown. The sequence was obtained from a female donor of 60 years or more with stage II squamous cell lung carcinoma. Sequences were derived from peripheral blood, sampled before any cancer treatment.

The CDR3, as DNA: TGTGCAAGTCTCATCTGGGACATTTCCTACGAGCAGTACTTC. This translates into CASLIWDISYEQYF. The V call is TRBV12-2, the J call TRBJ2-7; the listed D gene, TRBD1, was not tested against the DNA. TRBV12-2 is tagged as a pseudogene. The CDR3 contains 14 residues.